Listed here are 8 T cell receptor beta chains from one sample, sequenced in a study of shared clonotypes between healthy human individuals. TCRdb keeps only in-frame clones here, not all; method: immunoSEQ multiplex PCR. Found here are roughly 640,000 clones, less than 85% of them singletons; the top ten hold over 1.5%. The source material was memory CD4+ T cells sorted from blood. Stated subset: CD45RA-negative fraction. Receptor source: a woman under 40 in good health.

The J gene is TRBJ2-1, the V gene TRBV7-3; TRBD2 agrees at 10 bases. The germline V gene has CDR1 SGHTA and CDR2 FQGTGA. The CDR3 runs to 18 residues. V gave up 2 bases and J gave up 1 base; unmatched junction bases: 8. CDR3 bases: TGTGCCAGCAGCTTAGTCCCACTAGCGGGGACGTCCTACAATGAGCAGTTCTTC. It is translated as CASSLVPLAGTSYNEQFF.

V usage is TRBV18 and J usage is TRBJ2-3; tentative D call: TRBD2 (6 bases). Germline CDR1 is KGHSH and CDR2 is LQKENI. Trimming shortened V by 2 bases and J by 6 bases, and 18 bases separated the two germline ends. CDR3 length equals 16 residues. The chain's CDR3 is CASSPTGGTPRDTQYF. The DNA of the CDR3 is TGTGCCAGCTCACCAACTGGAGGGACCCCCAGGGATACGCAGTATTTT.

The V call is TRBV27, the J call TRBJ2-7, with a possible D match to TRBD2 (6 bases). Germline V gene lookup returns CDR1 MNHEY and CDR2 SMNVEV (reference sequence). Trimming took off 5 bases at V and 3 bases at J, with 20 bases between the two ends. The CDR3 is 16 amino acids. The CDR3 DNA sequence: TGTGCCAGCAGTCCACGCACGCTAGCGTCCCACTACGAGCAGTACTTC. Translating it yields CASSPRTLASHYEQYF.

CDR3: CASSENRGNTEAFF. Written as DNA, the CDR3 is TGCGCCAGCAGTGAGAACAGGGGGAACACTGAAGCTTTCTTT. The chain recombines TRBV10-1 with TRBJ1-1, with TRBD1 matching 7 bases. With 2 bases clipped from V and 1 base from J, the junction kept 1 base outside the gene matches. The V gene's germline CDR1 is WNHNN and CDR2 SYGVQD (reference sequence). This CDR3 is 14 amino acids long.

As to this clone: Possible read error: a much larger clone is one base away. Other DNA sequences in this sample translate to the same CDR3. This chain links TRBV9 with TRBJ2-5; 7 nucleotides line up with TRBD1. This CDR3 region has 13 residues. V dropped 2 bases and J dropped 2; count of bases not matched to a gene: 0. Germline V gene sequence: CDR1 SGDLS, CDR2 YYNGEE. Here the CDR3 reads CASSVGQQETQYF. Written as DNA, the CDR3 is TGTGCCAGCAGCGTGGGACAGCAAGAGACCCAGTACTTC.

The genes are TRBV6-6 and TRBJ1-4; D remains ambiguous. Germline CDR1 MNHNY, CDR2 SVGAGI (reference sequence). The CDR3 runs 14 residues. The V end lost 6 bases, the J end lost 8 bases, and 16 bases lay between the germline ends. The CDR3 reads CASSWTSLKEKLFF. CDR3 in DNA: TGTGCCAGCAGCTGGACCTCGCTTAAGGAAAAACTGTTTTTT.

This chain joins TRBV18 and TRBJ1-3; D may be TRBD1 (5 bases). CDR3 length: 17 amino acids. V was cut by 5 bases and J by 0 bases, with 17 bases left in between. Germline CDR1 is KGHSH and CDR2 is LQKENI. The CDR3 coding sequence is TGTGCCAGCTCATCGGTCCGTCGACAGAGCTCTGGAAACACCATATATTTT. Translation: CASSSVRRQSSGNTIYF.

The chain joins TRBV2 to TRBJ1-4, with unresolved D. The CDR3 runs to 13 residues. Trimming pared 6 bases from V and 7 bases from J, leaving 12 bases between. Germline CDR1 SNHLY, CDR2 FYNNEI. DNA of the CDR3: TGTGCCAGCAGCCCCAACCTTGGTGAAAAACTGTTTTTT. Translation: CASSPNLGEKLFF.